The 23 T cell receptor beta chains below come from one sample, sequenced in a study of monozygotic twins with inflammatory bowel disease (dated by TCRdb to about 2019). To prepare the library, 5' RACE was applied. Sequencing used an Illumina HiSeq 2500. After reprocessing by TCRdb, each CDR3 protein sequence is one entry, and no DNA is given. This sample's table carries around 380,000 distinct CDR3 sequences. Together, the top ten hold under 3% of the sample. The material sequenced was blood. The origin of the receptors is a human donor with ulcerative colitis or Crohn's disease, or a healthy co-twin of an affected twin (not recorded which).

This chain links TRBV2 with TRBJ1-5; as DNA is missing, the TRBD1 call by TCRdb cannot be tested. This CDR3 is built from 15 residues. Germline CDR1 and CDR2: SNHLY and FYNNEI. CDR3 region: CASIMDRGLNQPQHF.

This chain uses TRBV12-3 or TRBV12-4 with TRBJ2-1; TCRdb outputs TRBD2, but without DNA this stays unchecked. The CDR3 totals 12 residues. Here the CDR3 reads CASSLRAVEQFF.

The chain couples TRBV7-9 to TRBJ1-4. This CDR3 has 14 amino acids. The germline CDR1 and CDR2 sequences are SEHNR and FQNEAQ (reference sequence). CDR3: CASSKRATNEKLFF.

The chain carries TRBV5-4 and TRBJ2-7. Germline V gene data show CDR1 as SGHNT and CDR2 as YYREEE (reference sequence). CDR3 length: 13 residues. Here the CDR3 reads CASSFPDLSEQYF.

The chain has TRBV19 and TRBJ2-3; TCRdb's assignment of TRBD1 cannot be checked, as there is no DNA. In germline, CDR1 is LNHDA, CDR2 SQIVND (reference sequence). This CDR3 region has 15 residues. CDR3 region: CASRRRDRVSDTQYF.

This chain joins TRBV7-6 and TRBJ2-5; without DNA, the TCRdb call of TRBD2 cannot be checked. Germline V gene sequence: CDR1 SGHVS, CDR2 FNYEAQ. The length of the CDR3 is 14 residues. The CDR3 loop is CASSRNPGPETQYF.

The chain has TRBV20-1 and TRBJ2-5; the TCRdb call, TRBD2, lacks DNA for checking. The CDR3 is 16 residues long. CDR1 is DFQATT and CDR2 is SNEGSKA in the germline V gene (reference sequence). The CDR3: CSAILGGSLMKETQYF.

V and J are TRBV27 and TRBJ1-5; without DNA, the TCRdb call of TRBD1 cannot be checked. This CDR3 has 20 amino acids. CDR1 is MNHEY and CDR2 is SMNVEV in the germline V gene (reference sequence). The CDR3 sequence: CASSRRILARDKTNNQPQHF.

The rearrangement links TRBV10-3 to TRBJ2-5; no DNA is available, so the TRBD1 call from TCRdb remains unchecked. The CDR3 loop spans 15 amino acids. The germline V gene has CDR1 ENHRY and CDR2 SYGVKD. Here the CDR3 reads CAISAAGDVYETQYF.

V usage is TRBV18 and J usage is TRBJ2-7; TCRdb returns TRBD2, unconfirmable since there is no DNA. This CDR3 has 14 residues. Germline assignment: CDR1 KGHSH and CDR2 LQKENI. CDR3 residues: CASSPGGGYYEQYF.

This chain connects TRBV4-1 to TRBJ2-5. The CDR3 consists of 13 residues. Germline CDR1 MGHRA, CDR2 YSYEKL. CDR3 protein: CASSRQSQETQYF.

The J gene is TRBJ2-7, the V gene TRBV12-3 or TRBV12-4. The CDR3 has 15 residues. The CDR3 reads CASSLGLVATYEQYF.

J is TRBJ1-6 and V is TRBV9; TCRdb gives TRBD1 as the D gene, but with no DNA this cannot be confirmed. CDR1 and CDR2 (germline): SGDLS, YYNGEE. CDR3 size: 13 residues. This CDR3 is CASSAPGNSPLHF.

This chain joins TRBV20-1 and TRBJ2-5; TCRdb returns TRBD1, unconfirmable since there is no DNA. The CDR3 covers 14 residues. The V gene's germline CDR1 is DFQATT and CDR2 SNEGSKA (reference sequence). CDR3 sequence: CSSRATGGLETQYF.

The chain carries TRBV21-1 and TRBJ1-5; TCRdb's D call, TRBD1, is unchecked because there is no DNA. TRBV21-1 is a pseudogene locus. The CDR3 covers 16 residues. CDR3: CASSTPIGPGCGPQHF.

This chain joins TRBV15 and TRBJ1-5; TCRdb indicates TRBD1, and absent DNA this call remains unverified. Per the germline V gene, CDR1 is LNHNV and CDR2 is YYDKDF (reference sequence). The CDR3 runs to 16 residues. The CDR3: CATSGDRDYSNQPQHF.

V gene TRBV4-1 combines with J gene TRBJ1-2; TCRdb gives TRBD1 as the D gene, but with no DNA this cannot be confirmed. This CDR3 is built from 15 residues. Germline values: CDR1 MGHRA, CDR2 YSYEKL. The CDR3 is CASSQAPTGDYGYTF.

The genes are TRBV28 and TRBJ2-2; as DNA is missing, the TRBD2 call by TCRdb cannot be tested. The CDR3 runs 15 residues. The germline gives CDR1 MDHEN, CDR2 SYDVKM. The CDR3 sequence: CASLAGGLNTGELFF.

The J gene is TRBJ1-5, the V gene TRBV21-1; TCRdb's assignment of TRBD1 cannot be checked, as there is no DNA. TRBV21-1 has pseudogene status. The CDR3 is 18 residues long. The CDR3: CASSNPLGGGCSNQPQHF.

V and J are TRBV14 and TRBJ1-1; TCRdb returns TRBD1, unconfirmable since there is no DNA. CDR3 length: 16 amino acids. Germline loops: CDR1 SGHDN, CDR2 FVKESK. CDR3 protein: CASSQVLGQGDTEAFF.

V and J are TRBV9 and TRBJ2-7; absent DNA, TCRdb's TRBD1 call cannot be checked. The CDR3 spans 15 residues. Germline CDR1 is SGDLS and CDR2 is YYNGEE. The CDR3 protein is CASSPGTGGIYEQYF. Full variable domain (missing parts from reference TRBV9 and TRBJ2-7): DSGVTQTPKHLITATGQRVTLRCSPRSGDLSVYWYQQSLDQGLQFLIQYYNGEERAKGNILERFSAQQFPDLHSELNLSSLELGDSALYFCASSPGTGGIYEQYFGPGTRLTVT.

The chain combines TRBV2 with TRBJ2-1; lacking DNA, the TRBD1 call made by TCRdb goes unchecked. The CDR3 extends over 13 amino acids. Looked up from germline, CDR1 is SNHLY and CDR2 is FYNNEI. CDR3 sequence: CASSGGQPNEQFF.

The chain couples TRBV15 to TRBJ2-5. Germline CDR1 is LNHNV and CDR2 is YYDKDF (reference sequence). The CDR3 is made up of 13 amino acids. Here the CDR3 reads CATSVEDQETQYF.